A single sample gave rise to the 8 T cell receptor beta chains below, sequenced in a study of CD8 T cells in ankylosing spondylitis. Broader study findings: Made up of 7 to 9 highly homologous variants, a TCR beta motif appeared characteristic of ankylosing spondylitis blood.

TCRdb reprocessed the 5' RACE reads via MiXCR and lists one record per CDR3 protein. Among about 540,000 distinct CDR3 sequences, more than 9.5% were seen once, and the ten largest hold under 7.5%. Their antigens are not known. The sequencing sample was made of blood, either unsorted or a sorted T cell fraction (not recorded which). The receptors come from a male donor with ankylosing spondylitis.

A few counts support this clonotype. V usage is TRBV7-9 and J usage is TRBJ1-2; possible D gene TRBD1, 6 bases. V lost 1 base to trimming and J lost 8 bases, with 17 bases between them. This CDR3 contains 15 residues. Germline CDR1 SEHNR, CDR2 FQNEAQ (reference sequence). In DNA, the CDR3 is TGTGCCAGCAGCTTAGTGCACAGGGAAACGGGAGGCTACACCTTC. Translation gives CASSLVHRETGGYTF.

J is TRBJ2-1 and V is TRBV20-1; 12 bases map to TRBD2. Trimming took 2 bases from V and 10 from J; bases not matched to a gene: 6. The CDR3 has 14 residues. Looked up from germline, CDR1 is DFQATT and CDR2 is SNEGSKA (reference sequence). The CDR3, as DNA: TGCAGTGCTAGATTACTAGCGGGAGGAGGGGAGCAGTTCTTC. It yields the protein CSARLLAGGGEQFF.

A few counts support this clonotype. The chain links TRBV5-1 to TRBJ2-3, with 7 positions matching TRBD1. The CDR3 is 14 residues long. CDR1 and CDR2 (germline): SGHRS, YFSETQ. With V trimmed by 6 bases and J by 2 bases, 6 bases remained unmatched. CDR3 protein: CASIPGQSTDTQYF. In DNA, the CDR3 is TGCGCCAGCATTCCGGGACAGTCCACAGATACGCAGTATTTT.

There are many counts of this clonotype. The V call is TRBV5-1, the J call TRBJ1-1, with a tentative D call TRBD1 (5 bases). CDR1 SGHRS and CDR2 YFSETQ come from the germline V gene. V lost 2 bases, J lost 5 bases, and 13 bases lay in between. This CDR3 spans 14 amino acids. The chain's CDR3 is CASSLQAGQTEAFF. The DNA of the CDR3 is TGCGCCAGCAGCTTACAGGCCGGTCAGACTGAAGCTTTCTTT.

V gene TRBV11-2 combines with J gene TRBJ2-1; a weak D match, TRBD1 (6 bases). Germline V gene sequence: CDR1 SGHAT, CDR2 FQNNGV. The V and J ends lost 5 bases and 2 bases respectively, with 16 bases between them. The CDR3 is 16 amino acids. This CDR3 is CASSATGTFAYNEQFF. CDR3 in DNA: TGTGCCAGCAGCGCCACCGGGACATTCGCCTACAATGAGCAGTTCTTC.

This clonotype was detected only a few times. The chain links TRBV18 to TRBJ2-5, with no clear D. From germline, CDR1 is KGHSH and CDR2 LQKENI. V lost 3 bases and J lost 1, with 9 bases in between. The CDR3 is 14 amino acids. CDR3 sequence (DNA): TGTGCCAGCTCACCGCCGAGTACCCAAGAGACCCAGTACTTC. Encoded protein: CASSPPSTQETQYF.

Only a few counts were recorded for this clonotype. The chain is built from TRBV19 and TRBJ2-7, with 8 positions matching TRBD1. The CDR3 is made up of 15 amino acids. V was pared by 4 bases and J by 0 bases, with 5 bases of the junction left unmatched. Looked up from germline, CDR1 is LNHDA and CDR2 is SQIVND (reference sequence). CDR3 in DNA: TGTGCCAGTAGTACTTCAGGGGGCGTCTCCTACGAGCAGTACTTC. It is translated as CASSTSGGVSYEQYF.

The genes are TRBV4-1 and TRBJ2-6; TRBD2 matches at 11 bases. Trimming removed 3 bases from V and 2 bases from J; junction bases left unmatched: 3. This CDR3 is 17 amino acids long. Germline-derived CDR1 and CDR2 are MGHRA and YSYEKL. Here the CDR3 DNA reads TGCGCCAGCAGCCACCAACTAGCGGGAGCTGGGGCCAACGTCCTGACTTTC. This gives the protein CASSHQLAGAGANVLTF.